This T cell receptor beta chain was recorded in a study of blood T cell repertoires in COVID-19. Only in-frame clones appear in the TCRdb table, and some are missing; sequencing was by immunoSEQ multiplex PCR. Here the sample spans about 230,000 clones, over 80% being singletons. Germline CDR1 reads SQVTM; CDR2 reads ANQGSEA. CDR3 length: 13 residues. The ends were cut back, 4 bases at V and 4 bases at J, with 11 bases in the middle. The clonotype comes from a man in his forties with acute or convalescent COVID-19. The J gene is TRBJ1-5, the V gene TRBV29-1, with D perhaps matching TRBD1 (6 bases). Sequences were obtained from peripheral blood. CDR3 protein: CSVVLGANQPQHF. The CDR3, as DNA: TGCAGCGTTGTACTGGGGGCTAATCAGCCCCAGCATTTT. Combining the CDR3 with reference TRBV29-1 and TRBJ1-5 gives the whole variable domain SAVISQKPSRDICQRGTSLTIQCQVDSQVTMMFWYRQQPGQSLTLIATANQGSEATYESGFVIDKFPISRPNLTFSTLTVSNMSPEDSSIYLCSVVLGANQPQHFGDGTRLSIL.